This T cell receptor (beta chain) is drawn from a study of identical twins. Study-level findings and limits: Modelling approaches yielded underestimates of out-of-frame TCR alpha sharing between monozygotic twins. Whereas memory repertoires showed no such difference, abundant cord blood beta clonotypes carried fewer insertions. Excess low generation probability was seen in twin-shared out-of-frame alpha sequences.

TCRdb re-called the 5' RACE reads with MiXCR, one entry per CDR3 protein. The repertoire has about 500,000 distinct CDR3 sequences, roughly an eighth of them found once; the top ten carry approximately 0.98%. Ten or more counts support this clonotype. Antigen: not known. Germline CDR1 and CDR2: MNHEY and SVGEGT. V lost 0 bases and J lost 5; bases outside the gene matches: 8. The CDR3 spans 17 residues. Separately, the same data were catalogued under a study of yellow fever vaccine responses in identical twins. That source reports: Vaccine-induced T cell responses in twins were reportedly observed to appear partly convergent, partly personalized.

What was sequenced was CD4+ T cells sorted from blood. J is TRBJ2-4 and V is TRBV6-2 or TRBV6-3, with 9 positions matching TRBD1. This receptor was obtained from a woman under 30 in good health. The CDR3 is CASSYSPWTGDQNIQYF. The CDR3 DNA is TGTGCCAGCAGTTACTCCCCTTGGACAGGGGACCAAAACATTCAGTACTTC.